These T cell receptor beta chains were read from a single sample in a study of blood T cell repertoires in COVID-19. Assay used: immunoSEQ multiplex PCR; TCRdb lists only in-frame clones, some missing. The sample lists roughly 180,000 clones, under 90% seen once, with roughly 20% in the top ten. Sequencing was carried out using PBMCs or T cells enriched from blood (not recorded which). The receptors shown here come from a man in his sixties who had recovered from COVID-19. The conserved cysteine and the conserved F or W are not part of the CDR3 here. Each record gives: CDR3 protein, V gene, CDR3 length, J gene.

ASSQDGGRGAGEQY	TRBV4-1	14	TRBJ2-7
ASSLQGAYGYT	TRBV12-3/TRBV12-4	11	TRBJ1-2
AISAGGSSYNEQF	TRBV10-3	13	TRBJ2-1
ASSLVGRKETQY	TRBV7-9	12	TRBJ2-5
ASSLGQGPNSPLH	TRBV5-6	13	TRBJ1-6
SVAHRDSGANVLT	TRBV29-1	13	TRBJ2-6
ATKNIGTKTEQF	TRBV15	12	TRBJ2-1
ASSQTALGNTIY	TRBV7-8	12	TRBJ1-3
ASGPAYEQY	TRBV2	9	TRBJ2-7
ASSFGTFTGELF	TRBV27	12	TRBJ2-2
ASSLELAGGPYNEQF	TRBV7-2	15	TRBJ2-1
ASSLASTRRVGANVLT	TRBV5-1	16	TRBJ2-6
ASSLERSLEQF	TRBV11-3	11	TRBJ2-1
ASSDLGQGSTEAF	TRBV25-1	13	TRBJ1-1
ASSLNGPGELF	TRBV5-1	11	TRBJ2-2
ASSVDQTNYGYT	TRBV9	12	TRBJ1-2
ASSVARTGGAYEQF	TRBV9	14	TRBJ2-1
ASSQDPFGRGDNEQF	TRBV14	15	TRBJ2-1
ASTSTVNIQY	TRBV6-6	10	TRBJ2-4
ASSARRDKGEQY	TRBV25-1	12	TRBJ2-7
ASSINRGGYT	TRBV11-2	10	TRBJ1-2
ASSLADYQPQH	TRBV7-2	11	TRBJ1-5
AWGTGTPGGNTIY	TRBV30	13	TRBJ1-3
ASSVLPGQVDSPLH	TRBV9	14	TRBJ1-6
SAEVRAGGSTDTQY	TRBV29-1	14	TRBJ2-3
ASSLGDRVTYEQY	TRBV5-1	13	TRBJ2-7
ASSLELRGISNQPQH	TRBV11-2	15	TRBJ1-5
ASSSGPTSSYNEQF	TRBV5-4	14	TRBJ2-1
ATSAKDGTGPTYEQY	TRBV15	15	TRBJ2-7
ASSQLGQGAYEQY	TRBV7-6	13	TRBJ2-7
AWARTGRQETQY	TRBV30	12	TRBJ2-5
ASSIGRAQDTEAF	TRBV19	13	TRBJ1-1
ASSDLKGDRGHSQPQH	TRBV10-1	16	TRBJ1-5
ASSLESGGQF	TRBV5-1	10	TRBJ2-1
ASSWGQGNENEQF	TRBV7-2	13	TRBJ2-1
ASSLRTGGDSPLH	TRBV7-2	13	TRBJ1-6